What follows describes a single TCR beta chain. The germline CDR1 and CDR2 sequences are ENHRY and SYGVKD. V gave up 11 bases and J gave up 0 bases, with 12 bases separating them. The CDR3 totals 13 residues. TCRdb itself ran the PCR reads through MiXCR, one entry per CDR3 protein. In the table there are approximately 13,000 distinct CDR3 sequences, approximately 52% of which are singletons. The data derive from a study of tumor-infiltrating lymphocytes in oesophageal squamous cell carcinoma. The V and J genes are TRBV10-3 and TRBJ2-3, with D hard to call. Sequencing input: esophageal tumor tissue. This sequence originates from a female donor with esophageal squamous cell carcinoma. CDR3: CAFSDPSTDTQYF. CDR3 sequence (DNA): TGTGCCTTCTCGGATCCTAGCACAGATACGCAGTATTTT.